This T cell receptor beta chain was obtained from a study of blood T cell repertoires in COVID-19. At the level of the study: Sites in the United States, Italy and Spain provided acute and convalescent COVID-19 samples.

Source study methods: By means of reference gene primer amplification, nucleated cell counts were estimated. Generated by immunoSEQ multiplex PCR, the TCRdb table keeps only in-frame clones and is missing some. Clonal size and the V and J genes are those of that table, whereas D and trimming came from the DNA. The repertoire includes 130,000 to 150,000 clones, approximately 85% of them detected once, and around 8% sits in the top ten. V lost 6 bases and J 1 base, leaving 7 bases between the germline ends. The germline gives CDR1 MNHEY, CDR2 SMNVEV (reference sequence). The CDR3 loop spans 13 amino acids. Patients of the Seattle cohort, enrolled during active infection, were followed longitudinally.

The J gene is TRBJ2-1, the V gene TRBV27, with D possibly being TRBD1 (6 bases). This sequence was found in an older woman with COVID-19, enrolled during active disease. What was sequenced was peripheral blood. CDR3 sequence (DNA): TGTGCCAGCAGCCAGGGGTCCTACAATGAGCAGTTCTTC. It specifies CASSQGSYNEQFF.